The sequence of this TCR beta chain was determined in a study of response to subunit inactivated influenza vaccine. Findings of the study overall: That few new T cells are recruited by each seasonal influenza vaccination was the authors' suggestion.

The V segment lost 3 bases and the J segment 4 bases; nucleotides outside the gene matches: 9. Germline V gene data show CDR1 as KGHSH and CDR2 as LQKENI. The CDR3 consists of 16 residues. TCRdb re-analysed the RT-PCR reads in MiXCR, keeping a single row per CDR3 protein. The table has more than 400,000 distinct CDR3 sequences, approximately 9.9% seen once. This clonotype has only a few counts. The antigen is unknown. This rearrangement joins TRBV18 to TRBJ1-1, with 9 bases aligning to TRBD1. This clonotype originated in a man in his forties or fifties who received an inactivated influenza vaccine. Sequenced here: PBMCs from blood, sampled roughly 48 days after vaccination. The CDR3 DNA follows: TGTGCCAGCTCACCCCCAAGAGGGACAGGGTTCACTGAAGCTTTCTTT. It encodes CASSPPRGTGFTEAFF.